This T cell receptor (beta chain) was found in a study of T cells after yellow fever vaccination. Study information: SMART-Seq v4 Ultra Low Input handled preparation of low-cell-number fractions. Findings of the study overall: After the booster, 96% of CD4 and about nine tenths of CD8 primary-response clones were re-detected. There was a possibility that FACS-sorted repertoires contained abundant clonotypes contaminating from the bulk population.

In TCRdb, the 5' RACE reads were re-called with MiXCR into one record per CDR3 protein. The data show about 330,000 distinct CDR3 sequences, roughly 8.6% seen once. A note on this clonotype: The antigen is not known. The junction shows a germline mismatch at one end, possibly a read error.

This CDR3 is built from 18 residues. Germline CDR1 reads DFQATT; CDR2 reads SNEGSKA (reference sequence). The receptor's source is a man younger than 35 who received the YFV17D yellow fever vaccine. The source was PBMCs, collected around 45 days after the first yellow fever vaccination. The genes are TRBV20-1 and TRBJ1-3, with D possibly being TRBD1 (5 bases). The CDR3 bases are TGCAGTGGTAGAGGGGCAGGGAATGAGGGATGGGAACGAAACACCATATATTTT. Translation gives CSGRGAGNEGWERNTIYF.